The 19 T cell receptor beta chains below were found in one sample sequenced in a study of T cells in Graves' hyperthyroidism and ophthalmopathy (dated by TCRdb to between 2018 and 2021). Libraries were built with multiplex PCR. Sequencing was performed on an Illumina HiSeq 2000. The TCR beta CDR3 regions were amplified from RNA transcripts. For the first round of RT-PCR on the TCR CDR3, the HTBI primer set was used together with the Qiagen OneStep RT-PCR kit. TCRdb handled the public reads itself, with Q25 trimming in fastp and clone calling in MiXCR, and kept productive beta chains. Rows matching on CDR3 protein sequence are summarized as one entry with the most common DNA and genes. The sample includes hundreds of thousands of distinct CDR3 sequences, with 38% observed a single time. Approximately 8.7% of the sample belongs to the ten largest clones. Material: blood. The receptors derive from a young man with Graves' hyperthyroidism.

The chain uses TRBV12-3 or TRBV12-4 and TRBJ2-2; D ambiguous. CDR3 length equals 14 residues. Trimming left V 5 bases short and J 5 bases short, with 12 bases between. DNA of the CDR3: TGTGCCAGCAGTCTAGACCTAATTACCGGGGAGCTGTTTTTT. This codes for CASSLDLITGELFF.

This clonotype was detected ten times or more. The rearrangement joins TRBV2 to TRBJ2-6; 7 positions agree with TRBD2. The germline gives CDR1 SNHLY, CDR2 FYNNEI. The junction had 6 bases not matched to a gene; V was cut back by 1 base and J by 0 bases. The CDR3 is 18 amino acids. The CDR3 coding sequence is TGTGCCAGCAGTGAAGGCGAGGGAGGGAGCTCTGGGGCCAACGTCCTGACTTTC. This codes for CASSEGEGGSSGANVLTF.

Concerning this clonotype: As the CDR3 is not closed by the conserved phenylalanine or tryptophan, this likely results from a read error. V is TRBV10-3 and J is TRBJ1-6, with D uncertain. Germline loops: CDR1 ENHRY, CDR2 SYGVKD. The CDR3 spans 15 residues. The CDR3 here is CASSYQEELNSPLHS. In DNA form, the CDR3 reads TGTGCCAGCAGTTATCAGGAGGAACTTAATTCACCCCTCCACTCT.

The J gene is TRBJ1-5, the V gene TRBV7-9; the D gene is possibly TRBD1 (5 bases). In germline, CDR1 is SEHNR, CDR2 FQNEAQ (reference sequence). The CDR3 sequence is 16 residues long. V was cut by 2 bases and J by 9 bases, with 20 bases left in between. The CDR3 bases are TGTGCCAGCAGCTTAAGAAGGGACCCCGAGTGGCGGCCCCAGCATTTT. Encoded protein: CASSLRRDPEWRPQHF.

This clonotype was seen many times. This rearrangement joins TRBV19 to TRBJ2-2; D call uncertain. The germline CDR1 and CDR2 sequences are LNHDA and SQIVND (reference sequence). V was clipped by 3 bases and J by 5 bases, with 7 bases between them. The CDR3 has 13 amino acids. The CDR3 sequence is CASSISRTGELFF. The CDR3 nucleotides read TGTGCCAGTAGTATCTCAAGGACCGGGGAGCTGTTTTTT. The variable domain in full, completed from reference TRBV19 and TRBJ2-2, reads DGGITQSPKYLFRKEGQNVTLSCEQNLNHDAMYWYRQDPGQGLRLIYYSQIVNDFQKGDIAEGYSVSREKKESFPLTVTSAQKNPTAFYLCASSISRTGELFFGEGSRLTVL.

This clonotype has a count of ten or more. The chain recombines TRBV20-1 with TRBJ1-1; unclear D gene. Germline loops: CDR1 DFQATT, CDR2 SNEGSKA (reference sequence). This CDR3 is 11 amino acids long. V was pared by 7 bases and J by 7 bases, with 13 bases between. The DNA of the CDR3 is TGCAGTGTATCCCTAGGTCGTGAAGCTTTCTTT. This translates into CSVSLGREAFF.

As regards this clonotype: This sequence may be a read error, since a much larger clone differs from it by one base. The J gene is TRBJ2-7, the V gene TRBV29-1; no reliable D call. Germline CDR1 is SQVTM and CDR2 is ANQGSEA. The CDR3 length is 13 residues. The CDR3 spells CSVESQEDYEEYF. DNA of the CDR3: TGCAGCGTTGAGAGTCAGGAAGATTACGAGGAGTACTTC.

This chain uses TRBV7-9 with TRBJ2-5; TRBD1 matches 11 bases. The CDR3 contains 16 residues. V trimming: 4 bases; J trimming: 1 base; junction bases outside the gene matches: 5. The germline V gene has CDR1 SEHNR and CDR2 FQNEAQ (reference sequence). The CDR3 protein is CASSSGQGGSQETQYF. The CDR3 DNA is TGTGCCAGCAGCTCGGGACAGGGGGGTTCCCAAGAGACCCAGTACTTC.

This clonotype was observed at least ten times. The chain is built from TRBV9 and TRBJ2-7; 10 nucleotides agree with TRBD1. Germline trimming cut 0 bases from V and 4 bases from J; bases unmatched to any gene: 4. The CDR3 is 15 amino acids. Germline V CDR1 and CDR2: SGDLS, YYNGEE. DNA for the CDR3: TGTGCCAGCAGCGTAGCTGGGACAGGGGCTTACGAGCAGTACTTC. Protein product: CASSVAGTGAYEQYF.

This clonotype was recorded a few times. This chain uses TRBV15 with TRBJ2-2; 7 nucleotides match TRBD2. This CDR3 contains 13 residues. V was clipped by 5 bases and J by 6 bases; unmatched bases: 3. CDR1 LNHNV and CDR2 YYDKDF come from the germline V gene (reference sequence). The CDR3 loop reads CATSPAGAGELFF. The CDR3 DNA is TGTGCCACCAGCCCCGCGGGGGCCGGGGAGCTGTTTTTT.

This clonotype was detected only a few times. The CDR3 coding sequence is TGCGCCAGCAGTTTGACAGGACCTTCGGTAGCTTTCTTT. Translated: CASSLTGPSVAFF. The V and J genes are TRBV5-1 and TRBJ1-1; TRBD1 might be the D (6 bases). There are 13 residues in the CDR3. From germline, CDR1 is SGHRS and CDR2 YFSETQ. The ends were cut back, 5 bases at V and 10 bases at J, with 18 bases in the middle.

The CDR3, as DNA: TGTGCCATCAGCTTGGGACTCCAAGAGACCCAGTACTTC. It translates to CAISLGLQETQYF. The chain couples TRBV10-3 to TRBJ2-5, with D possibly being TRBD2 (6 bases). In germline, CDR1 is ENHRY, CDR2 SYGVKD. V was clipped by 6 bases and J by 1 base, with 9 bases between them. The CDR3 runs 13 residues.

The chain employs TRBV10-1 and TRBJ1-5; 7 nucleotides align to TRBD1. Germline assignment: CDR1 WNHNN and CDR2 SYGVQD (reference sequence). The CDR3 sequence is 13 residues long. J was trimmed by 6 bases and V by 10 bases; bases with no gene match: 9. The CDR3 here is CATPPGTVQPQHF. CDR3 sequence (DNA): TGCGCCACCCCACCGGGGACAGTTCAGCCCCAGCATTTT.

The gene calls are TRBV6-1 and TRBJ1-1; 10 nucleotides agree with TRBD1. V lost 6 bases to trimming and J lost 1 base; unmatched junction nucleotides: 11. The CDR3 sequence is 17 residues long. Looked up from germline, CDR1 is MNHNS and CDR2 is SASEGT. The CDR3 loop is CASRRDRGANENTEAFF. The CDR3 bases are TGTGCCAGCAGAAGGGACAGGGGTGCTAACGAGAACACTGAAGCTTTCTTT.

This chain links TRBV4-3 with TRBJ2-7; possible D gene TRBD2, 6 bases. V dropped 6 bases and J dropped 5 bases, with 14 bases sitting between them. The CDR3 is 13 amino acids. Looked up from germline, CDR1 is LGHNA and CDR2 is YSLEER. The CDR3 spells CASSRQWGDEQYF. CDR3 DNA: TGCGCCAGCAGTCGACAATGGGGGGACGAGCAGTACTTC.

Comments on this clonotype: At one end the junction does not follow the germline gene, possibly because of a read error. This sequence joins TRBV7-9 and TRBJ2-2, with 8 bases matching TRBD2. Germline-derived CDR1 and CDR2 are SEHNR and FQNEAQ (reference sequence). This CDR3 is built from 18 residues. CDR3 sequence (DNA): TGTGCCAGCAGCCAAGATGCTGCGGGAGGTGCGAACACCGGGGAGCTGCTTTTT. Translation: CASSQDAAGGANTGELLF.

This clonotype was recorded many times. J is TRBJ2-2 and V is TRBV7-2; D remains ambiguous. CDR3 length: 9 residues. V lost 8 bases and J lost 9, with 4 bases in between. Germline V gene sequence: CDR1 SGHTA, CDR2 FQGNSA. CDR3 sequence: CASPRELFF. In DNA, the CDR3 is TGTGCCAGCCCGAGGGAGCTGTTTTTT.

The CDR3 here is CATSDPTSGRTDTQYF. CDR3 nucleotide sequence: TGTGCCACCAGTGACCCGACTAGCGGGAGGACAGATACGCAGTATTTT. The chain has TRBV24-1 and TRBJ2-3, with TRBD2 matching over 13 bases. CDR1 and CDR2 from the germline V gene are KGHDR and SFDVKD. The CDR3 runs to 16 residues. J was trimmed by 3 bases and V by 4 bases; bases with no gene match: 3.

CDR3 protein: CSAGGGQNEKLFF. CDR3 sequence (DNA): TGCAGCGCAGGAGGGGGGCAGAATGAAAAACTGTTTTTT. This chain connects TRBV29-1 to TRBJ1-4; D is possibly TRBD1 (6 bases). There are 13 residues in the CDR3. Trimming left V 7 bases short and J 5 bases short, with 14 bases between. Germline CDR1 and CDR2: SQVTM and ANQGSEA. Combining the CDR3 with reference TRBV29-1 and TRBJ1-4 gives the whole variable domain SAVISQKPSRDICQRGTSLTIQCQVDSQVTMMFWYRQQPGQSLTLIATANQGSEATYESGFVIDKFPISRPNLTFSTLTVSNMSPEDSSIYLCSAGGGQNEKLFFGSGTQLSVL.